Listed here are 24 T cell receptor beta chains from one sample, sequenced in a study of blood T cell repertoires in COVID-19. Sequencing was performed with immunoSEQ multiplex PCR; in TCRdb, only in-frame clones are kept and a portion is missing. The sample shows 150,000 or so clones, roughly nine tenths of them seen only once. Material for sequencing was peripheral blood. Receptors originate from a man between 60 and 75 years old with acute or convalescent COVID-19.

The chain recombines TRBV3-1 (or the pseudogene TRBV3-2) with TRBJ2-3, with TRBD2 matching 9 bases. The germline gives CDR1 LGHDT, CDR2 YNNKEL (reference sequence). V trimming: 0 bases; J trimming: 0 bases; junction bases outside the gene matches: 7. The CDR3 sequence is 18 residues long. The CDR3 is CASSQEVLAGSSTDTQYF. The CDR3 DNA follows: TGTGCCAGCAGCCAAGAAGTTCTAGCGGGGTCTAGCACAGATACGCAGTATTTT.

The V and J genes are TRBV19 and TRBJ1-5; weak D call: TRBD1 (5 bases). From germline, CDR1 is LNHDA and CDR2 SQIVND (reference sequence). Trimming stripped 4 bases from V and 1 base from J, with 14 bases between. The CDR3 is 16 amino acids. The CDR3 sequence: CASSTSGGVSNQPQHF. The CDR3 DNA is TGTGCCAGTAGTACATCGGGGGGGGTGAGCAATCAGCCCCAGCATTTT.

V is TRBV10-3 and J is TRBJ2-7, with a tentative D call TRBD2 (6 bases). The CDR3 covers 13 residues. V was shortened by 10 bases and J by 3 bases, with 16 bases between the two germline ends. Germline V gives CDR1 ENHRY, CDR2 SYGVKD. The CDR3 reads CASGPGRYYEQYV. The DNA for the CDR3 is TGTGCCAGCGGGCCCGGGAGATACTACGAGCAGTACGTC.

This sequence joins TRBV4-3 and TRBJ1-1; D unclear. Germline V lookup: CDR1 LGHNA, CDR2 YSLEER. The CDR3 has 14 residues. V gave up 0 bases and J gave up 1 base, with 6 bases separating them. The CDR3 bases are TGCGCCAGCAGCCAAGACGCACAGAACACTGAAGCTTTCTTT. Encoded protein: CASSQDAQNTEAFF.

This chain joins TRBV11-2 and TRBJ2-3, with TRBD2 matching over 11 bases. Trimming removed 3 bases from V and 3 bases from J; junction bases left unmatched: 5. CDR3 length: 16 amino acids. Germline loops: CDR1 SGHAT, CDR2 FQNNGV. The CDR3: CASSFLAGGPTDTQYF. The CDR3 DNA reads TGTGCCAGCAGCTTTTTAGCGGGAGGGCCTACAGATACGCAGTATTTT.

The V call is TRBV24-1, the J call TRBJ2-1; D is unclear. Looked up from germline, CDR1 is KGHDR and CDR2 is SFDVKD. Trimming removed 1 base from V and 7 bases from J, with 7 bases in between. The CDR3 length is 13 residues. In DNA, the CDR3 is TGTGCCACCAGTGATTTCTACGGGAATGAGCAGTTCTTC. Translation: CATSDFYGNEQFF.

The chain has TRBV4-1 and TRBJ1-1; possible D gene TRBD1, 5 bases. The germline V gene has CDR1 MGHRA and CDR2 YSYEKL. This CDR3 has 15 residues. V was pared by 0 bases and J by 2 bases, with 10 bases between. The CDR3 protein is CASSQDGAGNTEAFF. The DNA of the CDR3 is TGCGCCAGCAGCCAAGATGGGGCCGGAAACACTGAAGCTTTCTTT.

The genes are TRBV5-5 and TRBJ2-3, with 8 bases aligning to TRBD2. CDR3 length equals 16 residues. Germline trimming cut 1 base from V and 0 bases from J; bases unmatched to any gene: 4. CDR1 is SGHKS, CDR2 YYEKEE, per germline (reference sequence). As DNA, the CDR3 is TGTGCCAGCAGCTTGATACCGGGAGGGAGCACAGATACGCAGTATTTT. This translates into CASSLIPGGSTDTQYF.

The V call is TRBV9, the J call TRBJ1-1; no definite D call. Germline lookup yields CDR1 SGDLS and CDR2 YYNGEE. V was shortened by 1 base and J by 3 bases, with 13 bases between the two germline ends. The CDR3 loop spans 15 amino acids. CDR3 sequence reads: CASSVSGRGHTEAFF. The CDR3 DNA reads as TGTGCCAGCAGCGTAAGCGGGAGAGGCCACACTGAAGCTTTCTTT.

V usage is TRBV5-1 and J usage is TRBJ1-6, with D unclear. V was pared by 0 bases and J by 6 bases, with 10 bases between. The CDR3 length is 15 residues. CDR1 and CDR2 from the germline V gene are SGHRS and YFSETQ. CDR3 DNA sequence: TGCGCCAGCAGCTTGGACGGAGCCCCTAATTCACCCCTCCACTTT. This translates into CASSLDGAPNSPLHF. Based on the CDR3 plus reference TRBV5-1 and TRBJ1-6, the full variable domain is KAGVTQTPRYLIKTRGQQVTLSCSPISGHRSVSWYQQTPGQGLQFLFEYFSETQRNKGNFPGRFSGRQFSNSRSEMNVSTLELGDSALYLCASSLDGAPNSPLHFGNGTRLTVT.

The count of this clone is one. This chain joins TRBV27 and TRBJ1-2, with a possible D match to TRBD1 (5 bases). The CDR3 extends over 14 amino acids. V was clipped by 2 bases and J by 4 bases, with 11 bases between them. Germline CDR1 MNHEY, CDR2 SMNVEV (reference sequence). For the CDR3, the DNA is TGTGCCAGCAGTTTAGGCCCAGGGCCCTATGGCTACACCTTC. Protein: CASSLGPGPYGYTF.

With respect to this clone: Other DNA sequences in the sample encode the same CDR3. The CDR3 spells CASSLPGYEQYF. CDR3 nucleotides: TGTGCCAGCAGCTTGCCGGGCTACGAGCAGTACTTC. The chain links TRBV5-6 to TRBJ2-7; D unresolved. Trimming stripped 1 base from V and 3 bases from J, with 5 bases between. This CDR3 has 12 residues. CDR1 is SGHDT, CDR2 YYEEEE, per germline.

The chain carries TRBV14 and TRBJ2-3; 8 bases are a match to TRBD2. The CDR3 runs 15 residues. V dropped 3 bases and J dropped 2; count of bases not matched to a gene: 4. The germline CDR1 and CDR2 sequences are SGHDN and FVKESK. The CDR3 region is CASSQVAGNTDTQYF. In DNA form, the CDR3 reads TGTGCCAGCAGCCAGGTAGCGGGGAACACAGATACGCAGTATTTT.

About this clone itself: The sample has other DNA sequences that encode this CDR3 too. The chain couples TRBV7-9 to TRBJ2-5; TRBD2 matches 7 bases. Per germline, CDR1 SEHNR and CDR2 FQNEAQ (reference sequence). This CDR3 spans 14 amino acids. Trimming took 0 bases from V and 5 from J; bases not matched to a gene: 3. CDR3 DNA: TGTGCCAGCAGCTTAGCGGGGGGGTCGGAGACCCAGTACTTC. This encodes CASSLAGGSETQYF.

The chain is built from TRBV7-2 and TRBJ2-6, with 8 nucleotides matching TRBD2. V lost 5 bases to trimming and J lost 0 bases; unmatched junction nucleotides: 9. This CDR3 has 18 residues. The germline V gene has CDR1 SGHTA and CDR2 FQGNSA. This CDR3 is CASSTLAGRHSGANVLTF. The CDR3 DNA reads as TGTGCCAGCAGCACTCTAGCGGGCCGACACTCTGGGGCCAACGTCCTGACTTTC.

The chain links TRBV11-2 to TRBJ1-5, with 8 bases aligning to TRBD1. The CDR3 sequence is 14 residues long. Germline V gene lookup returns CDR1 SGHAT and CDR2 FQNNGV. V trimming: 3 bases; J trimming: 3 bases; junction bases outside the gene matches: 1. The CDR3 nucleotides read TGTGCCAGCAGCTTGGACAGGGTCAATCAGCCCCAGCATTTT. The encoded protein is CASSLDRVNQPQHF.

This chain connects TRBV6-5 to TRBJ1-4; a possible D gene is TRBD1 (6 bases). Germline values: CDR1 MNHEY, CDR2 SVGAGI. The CDR3 covers 15 residues. With 5 bases removed from V and 8 bases from J, the gap between germline ends came to 18 bases. CDR3 coding DNA: TGTGCCAGCAGTCGAGCCCAGGGGTGGAGGGAAAAACTGTTTTTT. It is translated as CASSRAQGWREKLFF.

The chain employs TRBV4-2 and TRBJ1-1; possible D gene TRBD1, 5 bases. Per germline, CDR1 LGHNA and CDR2 YNFKEQ. The length of the CDR3 is 16 residues. The germline V and J ends were trimmed by 3 bases and 1 base, with 15 bases remaining between them. The CDR3 DNA reads as TGTGCCAGCAGCCACCCGTCGGGGGGTTCGAACACTGAAGCTTTCTTT. Translation: CASSHPSGGSNTEAFF.

The chain employs TRBV30 and TRBJ1-4, with TRBD1 matching 8 bases. V shed 2 bases and J 5 bases; nucleotides not matched to a gene: 4. CDR1 and CDR2 (germline): GTSNPN, SVGIG (reference sequence). CDR3 length: 14 amino acids. This CDR3 is CAWSFRGRNEKLFF. CDR3 sequence (DNA): TGTGCCTGGAGTTTCAGGGGGCGGAATGAAAAACTGTTTTTT.

The rearrangement links TRBV2 to TRBJ1-2; maybe TRBD1 (6 bases). The germline gives CDR1 SNHLY, CDR2 FYNNEI. The CDR3 has 14 amino acids. Deletions cut 11 bases from V and 0 bases from J, with 16 bases between. CDR3 amino acids: CAGAGGGPNYGYTF. The CDR3 DNA is TGTGCCGGCGCGGGGGGCGGCCCTAACTATGGCTACACCTTC.

The V gene is TRBV4-1, the J gene TRBJ2-3, with D uncertain. Germline CDR1 is MGHRA and CDR2 is YSYEKL. The CDR3 is 14 residues long. Trimming took 0 bases from V and 0 from J, leaving 4 bases between them. The chain's CDR3 is CASSQDTSTDTQYF. Here the CDR3 DNA reads TGCGCCAGCAGCCAAGATACTAGCACAGATACGCAGTATTTT.

This sequence joins TRBV12-3 or TRBV12-4 and TRBJ1-1; D unresolved. CDR3 length: 13 residues. Trimming removed 3 bases at V and 1 base at J, with 6 bases between. CDR3 sequence reads: CASSFRENTEAFF. The CDR3 region has the DNA TGTGCCAGCAGTTTTCGGGAGAACACTGAAGCTTTCTTT.

The chain is built from TRBV6-6 and TRBJ2-1; 8 nucleotides match TRBD2. Germline CDR1 and CDR2: MNHNY and SVGAGI (reference sequence). CDR3 length: 16 amino acids. After removal of 2 bases from V and 4 bases from J, the junction contained 7 bases not matched to a gene. The CDR3 nucleotides read TGTGCCAGCAGTTACGCGGCTAGCGGGTCTTACAATGAGCAGTTCTTC. Translation: CASSYAASGSYNEQFF.

The rearrangement joins TRBV30 to TRBJ2-7, with 13 bases aligning to TRBD2. The J segment lost 3 bases and the V segment lost 0 bases, leaving 5 bases of the junction unmatched. Germline V gene lookup returns CDR1 GTSNPN and CDR2 SVGIG (reference sequence). The length of the CDR3 is 16 residues. The CDR3 protein is CAWSVLGTSGIYEQYF. The CDR3 bases are TGTGCCTGGAGTGTTTTAGGGACTAGCGGGATCTACGAGCAGTACTTC.